Listed here is a single T cell receptor beta chain. Patients at the Seattle site were enrolled during active infection and followed longitudinally. This sample was taken from a study of blood T cell repertoires in COVID-19. Background on the study: The United States, Italy and Spain were the sources of the acute and convalescent COVID-19 samples. T cells, B-cell-depleted T cells, or PBMCs supplied cDNA or gDNA.

Original methodology: For nucleated cells, counts were estimated from reference gene primer amplification. Here immunoSEQ multiplex PCR was the method, and the copy in TCRdb shows in-frame clones only, minus some. That table is the source of V, J and clone size, and D and trimming were worked out from the DNA. The sample consists of 250,000 to 300,000 clones, roughly nine tenths of them appearing once. Sequences were obtained from peripheral blood. The source of this sequence is a woman aged 30 to 39 with COVID-19, enrolled during active disease.

CDR3 DNA: TGTGCCAGCAGCCCTAGGACTAGCGGGAACACCGGGGAGCTGTTTTTT. Translated: CASSPRTSGNTGELFF. The chain uses TRBV27 and TRBJ2-2, with 10 bases aligning to TRBD2. J lost 1 base, V lost 6 bases, and 5 bases had no gene match. The CDR3 consists of 16 residues. The germline CDR1 and CDR2 sequences are MNHEY and SMNVEV (reference sequence).